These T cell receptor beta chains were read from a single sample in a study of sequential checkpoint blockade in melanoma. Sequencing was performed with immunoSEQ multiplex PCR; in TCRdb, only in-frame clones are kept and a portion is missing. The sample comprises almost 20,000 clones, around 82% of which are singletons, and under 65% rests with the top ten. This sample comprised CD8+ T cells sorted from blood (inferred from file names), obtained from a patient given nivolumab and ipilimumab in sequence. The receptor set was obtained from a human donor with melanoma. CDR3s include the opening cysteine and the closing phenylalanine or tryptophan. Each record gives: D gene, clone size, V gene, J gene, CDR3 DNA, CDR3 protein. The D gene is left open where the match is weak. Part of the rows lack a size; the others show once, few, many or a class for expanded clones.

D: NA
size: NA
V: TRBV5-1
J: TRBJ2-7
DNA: TGCGCCAGCAGCGGAGGGGACAGCTACGAGCAGTACTTC
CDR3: CASSGGDSYEQYF

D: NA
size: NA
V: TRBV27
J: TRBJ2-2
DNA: TGTGCCAGCAGTTTAATGAGAGCTACCACCGGGGAGCTGTTTTTT
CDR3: CASSLMRATTGELFF

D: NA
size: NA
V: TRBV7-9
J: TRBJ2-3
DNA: TGTGCCAGCAGTCCCGGGGGCACAGATACGCAGTATTTT
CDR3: CASSPGGTDTQYF

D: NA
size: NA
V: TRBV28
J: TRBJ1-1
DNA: TGTGCCAGCAGTCAAGCGCGCGGGGAGCCTGAAGCTTTCTTT
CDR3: CASSQARGEPEAFF

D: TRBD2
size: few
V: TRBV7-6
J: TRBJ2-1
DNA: TGTGCCAGCAGCTCGGGGAGGGCGTGGCAGTTCTTC
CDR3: CASSSGRAWQFF

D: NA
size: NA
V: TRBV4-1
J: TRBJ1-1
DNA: TGCGCCAGCAGCTTCGGACAGTTTACTGAAGCTTTCTTT
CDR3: CASSFGQFTEAFF

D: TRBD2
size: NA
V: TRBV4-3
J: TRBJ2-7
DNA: TGCGCCAGCAGCCAAGATTTACTAGCGGGGGACATCTACGAGCAGTACTTC
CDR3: CASSQDLLAGDIYEQYF

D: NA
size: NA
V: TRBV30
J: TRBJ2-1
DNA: TGTGCCTGGACGGGCGGGAACTACAATGAGCAGTTCTTC
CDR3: CAWTGGNYNEQFF

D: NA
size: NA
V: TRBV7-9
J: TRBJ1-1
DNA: TGTGCCAGCAGCTTATACTCTGTGAACACTGAAGCTTTCTTT
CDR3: CASSLYSVNTEAFF

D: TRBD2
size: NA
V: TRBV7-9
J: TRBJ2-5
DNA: TGTGCCAGCAGCCACCTAGTCATAGCGGGGGGGCCTATCCAAGAGACCCAGTACTTC
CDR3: CASSHLVIAGGPIQETQYF

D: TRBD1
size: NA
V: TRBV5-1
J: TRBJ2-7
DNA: TGCGCCAGCAGCTATGGAGGCGGGACAGGGGGCCTCCTGGACGAGCAGTACTTC
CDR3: CASSYGGGTGGLLDEQYF

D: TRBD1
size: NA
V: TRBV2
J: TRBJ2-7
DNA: TGTGCCAGCAGTGACCCCCGGGACAGGCAAAAGGTCGGGTCCTACGAGCAGTACTTC
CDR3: CASSDPRDRQKVGSYEQYF

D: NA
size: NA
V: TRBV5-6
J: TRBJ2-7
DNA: TGTGCCAGCAGTTCGGGACGGGGGTTCTACGAGCAGTACTTC
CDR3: CASSSGRGFYEQYF

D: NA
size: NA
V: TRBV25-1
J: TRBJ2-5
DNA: TGTGCCAGCAGTGGGGGACTGGAAGAGACCCAGTACTTC
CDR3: CASSGGLEETQYF